These 3 T cell receptor beta chains came from one sample sequenced in a study of blood T cell repertoires in COVID-19. This table comes from immunoSEQ multiplex PCR, and its TCRdb copy is limited to in-frame clones, with some not included. Of 50,000 to 60,000 clones in the sample, 85% to 90% were seen once. Sequencing was carried out using peripheral blood. The receptors originated from a man in his sixties with active COVID-19.

This rearrangement joins TRBV7-8 to TRBJ1-5; a possible D gene is TRBD1 (5 bases). The germline V and J ends were trimmed by 5 bases and 2 bases, with 16 bases remaining between them. From germline, CDR1 is SGHVS and CDR2 FQNEAQ. The CDR3 is made up of 16 amino acids. In DNA form, the CDR3 reads TGTGCCAGCAGCCCATCGGGGGGAATAGGCAATCAGCCCCAGCATTTT. It codes for CASSPSGGIGNQPQHF.

This clone appeared once. The chain links TRBV6-5 to TRBJ2-1; 8 bases agree with TRBD1. The CDR3 loop spans 15 amino acids. Germline lookup yields CDR1 MNHEY and CDR2 SVGAGI. V trimming: 2 bases; J trimming: 3 bases; junction bases outside the gene matches: 3. CDR3 region: CASSYAGGYYNEQFF. CDR3 bases: TGTGCCAGCAGTTACGCAGGGGGCTACTACAATGAGCAGTTCTTC.

This chain uses TRBV7-6 with TRBJ2-1; TRBD2 agrees at 15 bases. This CDR3 is built from 15 residues. The V and J ends lost 5 bases and 6 bases, in that order; junction bases with no gene match: 2. Germline CDR1 is SGHVS and CDR2 is FNYEAQ. CDR3 sequence: CASSPGLAGGNEQFF. For the CDR3, the DNA is TGTGCCAGCAGCCCGGGACTAGCGGGAGGCAATGAGCAGTTCTTC.